The 22 T cell receptor beta chains presented below share a single source sample, sequenced in a study of blood T cell repertoires in COVID-19. Sequencing used immunoSEQ multiplex PCR; TCRdb keeps in-frame clones, though not all of them. This sample has fewer than 90,000 clones, with about 89% found just once. Sequencing was carried out using peripheral blood. The receptors were gathered from a man aged 45-65 years with active or convalescent COVID-19.

V and J are TRBV4-3 and TRBJ1-1; TRBD1 agrees at 9 bases. Trimming removed 5 bases from V and 2 bases from J; junction bases left unmatched: 6. This CDR3 contains 15 residues. Germline CDR1 LGHNA, CDR2 YSLEER. CDR3 in amino acids: CASSFQQGANTEAFF. The CDR3 coding sequence is TGCGCCAGCAGCTTCCAACAGGGGGCAAACACTGAAGCTTTCTTT.

V and J are TRBV25-1 and TRBJ1-3, with 9 bases aligning to TRBD1. The V segment lost 4 bases and the J segment 4 bases; nucleotides outside the gene matches: 5. The length of the CDR3 is 15 residues. From germline, CDR1 is MGHDK and CDR2 SYGVNS. CDR3 loop: CASSVQGALGNTIYF. In nucleotides, the CDR3 is TGTGCCAGCAGTGTACAGGGGGCACTCGGAAACACCATATATTTT.

This rearrangement joins TRBV6-1 to TRBJ1-4; 9 nucleotides match TRBD1. The CDR3 totals 17 residues. Germline loops: CDR1 MNHNS, CDR2 SASEGT. The J segment lost 6 bases and the V segment lost 3 bases, leaving 11 bases of the junction unmatched. CDR3 residues: CASSEIFGTGPDEKLFF. CDR3 sequence (DNA): TGTGCCAGCAGTGAGATATTTGGGACAGGGCCGGATGAAAAACTGTTTTTT.

This chain links TRBV27 with TRBJ2-1, with 10 bases matching TRBD2. The junction had 4 bases not matched to a gene; V was cut back by 2 bases and J by 6 bases. The length of the CDR3 is 15 residues. The V gene's germline CDR1 is MNHEY and CDR2 SMNVEV (reference sequence). CDR3 bases: TGTGCCAGCAGTTTAATAGCGGGGGGCCCCAATGAGCAGTTCTTC. This sequence encodes CASSLIAGGPNEQFF.

V gene TRBV27 combines with J gene TRBJ1-2; 7 bases fit TRBD1. J gave up 4 bases and V 7 bases, and 9 bases lay outside the gene matches. This CDR3 has 14 amino acids. Looked up from germline, CDR1 is MNHEY and CDR2 is SMNVEV (reference sequence). The CDR3, as DNA: TGTGCCAGCAAACCGATACAGGGGACCTATGGCTACACCTTC. It specifies CASKPIQGTYGYTF.

This rearrangement joins TRBV7-6 to TRBJ2-7, with 11 bases aligning to TRBD2. CDR1 is SGHVS and CDR2 is FNYEAQ in the germline V gene. The CDR3 has 19 amino acids. Trimming took 1 base from V and 0 from J; bases not matched to a gene: 11. As DNA, the CDR3 is TGTGCCAGCAGCTTAGGCCCCGAGAGAACTAGCGGGGGCTCCTACGAGCAGTACTTC. Protein product: CASSLGPERTSGGSYEQYF.

The V call is TRBV5-1, the J call TRBJ1-1; 8 bases line up with TRBD1. The CDR3 runs 14 residues. Germline loops: CDR1 SGHRS, CDR2 YFSETQ. J gave up 1 base and V 3 bases, and 2 bases lay outside the gene matches. CDR3 DNA sequence: TGCGCCAGCAGCTCCGGGACAGGGAACACTGAAGCTTTCTTT. It codes for CASSSGTGNTEAFF.

This chain connects TRBV7-2 to TRBJ2-3; TRBD2 aligns across 9 bases. J lost 0 bases, V lost 2 bases, and 6 bases had no gene match. From germline, CDR1 is SGHTA and CDR2 FQGNSA. The CDR3 consists of 17 residues. Written as DNA, the CDR3 is TGTGCCAGCAGCTTAATAGCGGGGGTGCTAAGCACAGATACGCAGTATTTT. Protein: CASSLIAGVLSTDTQYF.

The chain links TRBV14 to TRBJ2-7; perhaps TRBD2 as D (5 bases). This CDR3 has 14 amino acids. Trimming took 1 base from V and 3 from J, leaving 10 bases between them. Germline V CDR1 and CDR2: SGHDN, FVKESK. CDR3 amino acids: CASSQVIGDYEQYF. CDR3 nucleotide sequence: TGTGCCAGCAGCCAAGTGATCGGGGACTACGAGCAGTACTTC.

J is TRBJ1-6 and V is TRBV6-5; maybe TRBD1 (5 bases). From germline, CDR1 is MNHEY and CDR2 SVGAGI. This CDR3 is 13 amino acids long. V lost 8 bases and J 7 bases, leaving 12 bases between the germline ends. CDR3 sequence: CASRQGLNSPLHF. DNA for the CDR3: TGTGCCAGCCGGCAGGGTTTGAATTCACCCCTCCACTTT.

This sequence joins TRBV5-5 and TRBJ1-3, with D possibly matching TRBD1 (5 bases). V lost 0 bases to trimming and J lost 3 bases, with 16 bases between them. CDR1 is SGHKS and CDR2 is YYEKEE in the germline V gene (reference sequence). This CDR3 is built from 17 residues. CDR3 sequence (DNA): TGTGCCAGCAGCTTGGCCCCCCGCCCCACAGGTGGAAACACCATATATTTT. Residues: CASSLAPRPTGGNTIYF.

This clone appeared once. This chain connects TRBV7-9 to TRBJ2-5, with 8 bases matching TRBD1. Germline CDR1 reads SEHNR; CDR2 reads FQNEAQ (reference sequence). J gave up 4 bases and V 4 bases, and 8 bases lay outside the gene matches. The length of the CDR3 is 15 residues. CDR3 DNA sequence: TGTGCCAGCAGCTCGACTGGACAGGGAGTAGAGACCCAGTACTTC. Residues: CASSSTGQGVETQYF.

The chain joins TRBV6-5 to TRBJ2-7, with 8 positions matching TRBD1. V shed 8 bases and J 7 bases; nucleotides not matched to a gene: 10. Germline CDR1 and CDR2: MNHEY and SVGAGI. CDR3 length: 13 amino acids. CDR3 region: CASEPDRAGEQYV. The CDR3 DNA is TGTGCCAGCGAACCGGACAGGGCCGGGGAGCAGTACGTC.

The rearrangement joins TRBV12-3 or TRBV12-4 to TRBJ2-7; D unclear. Trimming stripped 6 bases from V and 4 bases from J, with 13 bases between. There are 13 residues in the CDR3. CDR3 region: CASSAAGLYEQYF. Written as DNA, the CDR3 is TGTGCCAGCAGCGCCGCCGGGTTGTACGAGCAGTACTTC.

The rearrangement links TRBV9 to TRBJ2-5; D possibly corresponds to TRBD2 (6 bases). The CDR3 loop spans 14 amino acids. Germline V gene data show CDR1 as SGDLS and CDR2 as YYNGEE. Trimming left V 4 bases short and J 4 bases short, with 14 bases between. The CDR3: CASSPRLDGETQYF. In nucleotides, the CDR3 is TGTGCCAGCAGCCCCAGACTAGATGGAGAGACCCAGTACTTC.

V is TRBV28 and J is TRBJ1-2, with 8 nucleotides matching TRBD1. V lost 4 bases to trimming and J lost 1 base; unmatched junction nucleotides: 11. Germline CDR1 MDHEN, CDR2 SYDVKM. There are 17 residues in the CDR3. The CDR3 DNA reads as TGTGCCAGCAGTTCCCAGGACAGGGCGGGTAGTAACTATGGCTACACCTTC. It encodes CASSSQDRAGSNYGYTF.

The CDR3: CASSPRAGEQYV. CDR3 DNA sequence: TGTGCCAGCAGCCCGAGGGCTGGGGAGCAGTACGTC. This chain connects TRBV28 to TRBJ2-7; the D gene is possibly TRBD2 (5 bases). Per the germline V gene, CDR1 is MDHEN and CDR2 is SYDVKM. The CDR3 is 12 residues long. The V gene lost 6 bases and the J gene lost 7 bases, with 13 bases spanning the gap.

V gene TRBV28 combines with J gene TRBJ1-5, with D tentatively TRBD1 (6 bases). There are 18 residues in the CDR3. Germline V lookup: CDR1 MDHEN, CDR2 SYDVKM. Trimming removed 1 base from V and 3 bases from J, with 19 bases in between. DNA of the CDR3: TGTGCCAGCAGTTTATTGAATCGGGGGGCGAAACCCAATCAGCCCCAGCATTTT. It yields the protein CASSLLNRGAKPNQPQHF.

The rearrangement joins TRBV6-2 or TRBV6-3 to TRBJ2-7; tentative D call: TRBD1 (7 bases). CDR1 and CDR2 from the germline V gene are MNHEY and SVGEGT. V shed 4 bases and J shed 0 bases, with 13 bases lying between them. This CDR3 has 15 amino acids. The CDR3 protein is CASSFDREVSYEQYF. CDR3 in DNA: TGTGCCAGCAGTTTTGACAGGGAGGTCTCCTACGAGCAGTACTTC.

This chain's CDR3 is CASRQGWSETQYF. As DNA, the CDR3 is TGTGCCAGCCGACAGGGGTGGTCTGAGACCCAGTACTTC. J is TRBJ2-5 and V is TRBV2, with TRBD1 matching over 8 bases. V lost 8 bases to trimming and J lost 5 bases; unmatched junction nucleotides: 7. Germline CDR1 SNHLY, CDR2 FYNNEI. This CDR3 has 13 amino acids.

The V and J genes are TRBV28 and TRBJ2-1; 9 nucleotides agree with TRBD1. J gave up 9 bases and V 5 bases, and 11 bases lay outside the gene matches. Germline lookup yields CDR1 MDHEN and CDR2 SYDVKM. This CDR3 has 15 residues. In nucleotides, the CDR3 is TGTGCCAGCAGTACTCCGGGACAGGGACCATCTGAGCAGTTCTTC. Amino acids: CASSTPGQGPSEQFF.

The chain employs TRBV4-2 and TRBJ1-5; TRBD1 might be the D (5 bases). The CDR3 is made up of 16 amino acids. Between the trimmed V and J ends, which lost 1 base and 6 bases, there was a span of 16 bases. Looked up from germline, CDR1 is LGHNA and CDR2 is YNFKEQ. For the CDR3, the DNA is TGTGCCAGCAGCCAAGCTATTCAGGGCGGTAGTCAGCCCCAGCATTTT. Protein sequence: CASSQAIQGGSQPQHF.